This TCR beta chain was found in a study of T-cell reconstitution after alpha-beta-depleted transplantation in children. Unique molecular identifiers featured in how the TCRbeta library was prepared. TCRdb re-called the PCR reads through MiXCR, storing one row per CDR3 protein. The profile shows 130,000 to 150,000 distinct CDR3 sequences, 8% to 10% of them singletons. Whole-study results and caveats: Several hundred graft clones that had expanded were reportedly the source of alpha-beta T cells about two months after transplant. Among T cells one year after transplant, newly produced cells accounted for most counts and diversity. Recipient T cells and thymic progenitors that survived gave rise to the high TCRbeta diversity observed at day 60 in some patients.

This clonotype was seen repeatedly, ten times or more. What it binds is unknown. Trimming cost V 7 bases and J 7 bases; bases outside gene matches: 11. Germline lookup yields CDR1 MDHEN and CDR2 SYDVKM. The CDR3 totals 15 residues. This sequence was found in a female patient aged 2 to 10 who had a stem cell transplant for congenital amegakaryocytic thrombocytopenia, so the T cells may come from the graft donor. Sequences were derived from PBMCs, mostly from graft donor cells, sampled 180 days after TCRalphabeta/CD19-depleted stem cell transplant. V is TRBV28 and J is TRBJ1-5; 9 bases agree with TRBD1. Written as DNA, the CDR3 is TGTGCCAGCAAAGGTTCGGGACAGGGTTACCAGCCCCAGCATTTT. Translating gives CASKGSGQGYQPQHF. Complete variable domain (other parts from reference TRBV28 and TRBJ1-5): DVKVTQSSRYLVKRTGEKVFLECVQDMDHENMFWYRQDPGLGLRLIYFSYDVKMKEKGDIPEGYSVSREKKERFSLILESASTNQTSMYLCASKGSGQGYQPQHFGDGTRLSIL.